These 2 T cell receptor beta chains originate from one sample sequenced in a study of blood T cell repertoires in COVID-19. Only in-frame clones appear in the TCRdb table, and some are missing; sequencing was by immunoSEQ multiplex PCR. The sample lists about 100,000 clones; 88% were seen once. Sequenced sample: peripheral blood. These receptors originate from a woman aged 55-69 years with acute or convalescent COVID-19.

In DNA, the CDR3 is TGTGCCAGCAGCCAAGCTACAGGGAACTATGGCTACACCTTC. Protein: CASSQATGNYGYTF. The gene calls are TRBV3-1 (or the pseudogene TRBV3-2) and TRBJ1-2; a possible D gene is TRBD1 (6 bases). The germline CDR1 and CDR2 sequences are LGHDT and YNNKEL (reference sequence). The V and J ends lost 1 base and 2 bases respectively, with 8 bases between them. This CDR3 has 14 residues.

The rearrangement uses TRBV12-3 or TRBV12-4 and TRBJ1-1; 7 bases are shared with TRBD1. The CDR3 length is 13 residues. The ends lost 8 bases at V and 1 base at J; junction bases unmatched: 4. The CDR3 DNA sequence: TGTGCCAGCGGCGGGACAGCGAACACTGAAGCTTTCTTT. It encodes CASGGTANTEAFF.